This passage covers 27 T cell receptor beta chains from one sample sequenced in a study of T cell repertoires in cytomegalovirus infection. The antigens of these receptors remain unknown. TCRdb re-analysed the reads in MiXCR, keeping a single row per CDR3 protein. The sample yields fewer than 130,000 distinct CDR3 sequences, roughly 40% seen once. The material was CD8+ T cells from cultured PBMCs, obtained from culture after CMV antigen stimulation. The receptors shown here come from a human donor in good health (CMV status not recorded). Some clones in this sample may be carry-over from other donors' samples.

The V call is TRBV11-2, the J call TRBJ1-1; D gene unclear. Germline assignment: CDR1 SGHAT and CDR2 FQNNGV. The CDR3 runs 14 residues. Trimming took 3 bases from V and 1 from J, leaving 9 bases between them. CDR3 DNA sequence: TGTGCCAGCAGCTTGACCAGGTGGAACACTGAAGCTTTCTTT. It is translated as CASSLTRWNTEAFF.

The sample holds a few counts of this clonotype. V usage is TRBV7-9 and J usage is TRBJ1-5; 9 bases match TRBD1. This CDR3 spans 15 amino acids. V lost 1 base, J lost 7 bases, and 5 bases stayed unmatched. The V gene's germline CDR1 is SEHNR and CDR2 FQNEAQ (reference sequence). CDR3 region: CASSLGGQGTQPQHF. Here the CDR3 DNA reads TGTGCCAGCAGCTTAGGGGGACAGGGCACACAGCCCCAGCATTTT.

This chain joins TRBV28 and TRBJ2-1; 7 bases agree with TRBD1. Trimming at V came to 6 bases and at J to 0 bases, leaving 8 bases not matched to a gene. The CDR3 sequence is 16 residues long. In germline, CDR1 is MDHEN, CDR2 SYDVKM. Here the CDR3 DNA reads TGTGCCAGCAGCCCGGGACAGATCTTCTCCTACAATGAGCAGTTCTTC. Translating gives CASSPGQIFSYNEQFF.

The table lists this clonotype with a few counts. As DNA, the CDR3 is TGCGCCAGCAGCCAAGGTCTCCTACCGGGACAGCAAGAGACCCAGTACTTC. Translating gives CASSQGLLPGQQETQYF. The chain links TRBV4-1 to TRBJ2-5, with 7 bases lining up with TRBD1. CDR1 is MGHRA and CDR2 is YSYEKL in the germline V gene. With 1 base clipped from V and 2 bases from J, the junction kept 10 bases outside the gene matches. The length of the CDR3 is 17 residues.

The V gene is TRBV9, the J gene TRBJ2-1, with D unresolved. Between the trimmed V and J ends, which lost 3 bases and 4 bases, there was a span of 5 bases. Per the germline V gene, CDR1 is SGDLS and CDR2 is YYNGEE. The CDR3 is 12 amino acids. The CDR3 spells CASSGDYNEQFF. In nucleotides, the CDR3 is TGTGCCAGCAGCGGGGATTACAATGAGCAGTTCTTC.

The chain couples TRBV27 to TRBJ2-7, with TRBD2 matching 7 bases. V dropped 0 bases and J dropped 2; count of bases not matched to a gene: 1. The CDR3 runs 14 residues. Germline CDR1 is MNHEY and CDR2 is SMNVEV (reference sequence). This CDR3 is CASSLSRGAYEQYF. The CDR3 coding sequence is TGTGCCAGCAGTTTATCCCGGGGGGCCTACGAGCAGTACTTC.

V gene TRBV5-6 combines with J gene TRBJ1-1; D is unclear. CDR1 is SGHDT and CDR2 is YYEEEE in the germline V gene. Trimming took 4 bases from V and 5 from J, leaving 21 bases between them. This CDR3 has 16 amino acids. The CDR3 here is CASSEREGGFGTEAFF. CDR3 nucleotides: TGTGCCAGCAGCGAAAGGGAGGGTGGATTCGGGACTGAAGCTTTCTTT.

The rearrangement links TRBV7-6 to TRBJ2-7, with D possibly called TRBD1 or TRBD2 (6 bases each). Germline V gene lookup returns CDR1 SGHVS and CDR2 FNYEAQ. This CDR3 has 16 residues. V dropped 5 bases and J dropped 1 base, with 18 bases sitting between them. As DNA, the CDR3 is TGTGCCAGCAGCCTGGGGTGGGGGGCGACGTCCTACGAGCAGTACTTC. Residues: CASSLGWGATSYEQYF.

V is TRBV12-3 or TRBV12-4 and J is TRBJ2-3; 7 nucleotides line up with TRBD2. Trimming cost V 1 base and J 2 bases; bases outside gene matches: 6. This CDR3 has 16 amino acids. This chain's CDR3 is CASSLDVGGTTDTQYF. The CDR3 DNA follows: TGTGCCAGCAGTTTAGATGTCGGGGGGACCACAGATACGCAGTATTTT.

The rearrangement uses TRBV9 and TRBJ2-2; D is possibly TRBD2 (5 bases). Trimming left V 1 base short and J 6 bases short, with 16 bases between. Per the germline V gene, CDR1 is SGDLS and CDR2 is YYNGEE. The CDR3 loop spans 16 amino acids. This CDR3 reads CASSVSEEGIAGELFF. The CDR3 nucleotides are TGTGCCAGCAGCGTATCGGAAGAGGGAATCGCCGGGGAGCTGTTTTTT.

The chain links TRBV27 to TRBJ1-4; D ambiguous. V lost 1 base to trimming and J lost 12 bases, with 12 bases between them. The CDR3 covers 13 residues. In germline, CDR1 is MNHEY, CDR2 SMNVEV (reference sequence). The CDR3 bases are TGTGCCAGCAGTTTATTTTCGGGAGAGGAACTGTTTTTT. Its protein is CASSLFSGEELFF. The complete variable domain, with remaining parts taken from reference TRBV27 and TRBJ1-4, reads EAQVTQNPRYLITVTGKKLTVTCSQNMNHEYMSWYRQDPGLGLRQIYYSMNVEVTDKGDVPEGYKVSRKEKRNFPLILESPSPNQTSLYFCASSLFSGEELFFGSGTQLSVL.

This clonotype has only a few counts. This chain links TRBV7-8 with TRBJ1-1; D is undetermined. With 5 bases removed from V and 3 bases from J, the gap between germline ends came to 13 bases. The CDR3 length is 14 residues. From germline, CDR1 is SGHVS and CDR2 FQNEAQ. The CDR3 region is CASSHSQRDTEAFF. The CDR3 coding sequence is TGTGCCAGCAGCCACTCCCAGCGGGACACTGAAGCTTTCTTT.

This clonotype occurred a few times. The gene calls are TRBV7-2 and TRBJ1-2, with D possibly matching TRBD1 (6 bases). The CDR3 sequence is 13 residues long. Germline lookup yields CDR1 SGHTA and CDR2 FQGNSA. V dropped 2 bases and J dropped 7 bases, with 11 bases sitting between them. The CDR3 sequence is CASSLFRGLGYTF. CDR3 nucleotide sequence: TGTGCCAGCAGCTTATTCAGGGGTCTTGGCTACACCTTC.

This clonotype was observed a handful of times. V and J are TRBV15 and TRBJ2-1, with 8 positions matching TRBD1. The CDR3 covers 13 residues. Trimming removed 1 base from V and 9 bases from J; junction bases left unmatched: 2. CDR1 and CDR2 (germline): LNHNV, YYDKDF (reference sequence). For the CDR3, the DNA is TGTGCCACCAGCAGAGTAACAGGGGGTGAGCAGTTCTTC. It encodes CATSRVTGGEQFF. The full variable domain, its missing parts supplied by reference TRBV15 and TRBJ2-1, is DAMVIQNPRYQVTQFGKPVTLSCSQTLNHNVMYWYQQKSSQAPKLLFHYYDKDFNNEADTPDNFQSRRPNTSFCFLDIRSPGLGDTAMYLCATSRVTGGEQFFGPGTRLTVL.

The V call is TRBV2, the J call TRBJ2-3, with 11 bases matching TRBD1. CDR3 size: 14 residues. Germline values: CDR1 SNHLY, CDR2 FYNNEI. Germline trimming cut 5 bases from V and 4 bases from J; bases unmatched to any gene: 2. In DNA, the CDR3 is TGTGCCAGCAGTCCGGGACAGGGGGCAGATACGCAGTATTTT. Protein: CASSPGQGADTQYF.

V usage is TRBV28 and J usage is TRBJ2-1; D perhaps matches TRBD1 (6 bases). Trimming shortened V by 6 bases and J by 0 bases, and 12 bases separated the two germline ends. The CDR3 covers 15 residues. Germline V gene lookup returns CDR1 MDHEN and CDR2 SYDVKM. In DNA, the CDR3 is TGTGCCAGCAGCATCGACAGGAGCTCCTACAATGAGCAGTTCTTC. This gives the protein CASSIDRSSYNEQFF.

This clonotype was picked up many times. CDR3 bases: TGTGCCAGCAGCTTAGGGGACAGGGGGCCGTATGGCTACACCTTC. Its translation is CASSLGDRGPYGYTF. The V and J genes are TRBV7-2 and TRBJ1-2, with 12 bases matching TRBD1. V shed 1 base, J shed 5 bases, and the junction held 2 bases outside the gene matches. CDR3 length equals 15 residues. The V gene's germline CDR1 is SGHTA and CDR2 FQGNSA.

The chain links TRBV20-1 to TRBJ1-1; 9 positions match TRBD1. Germline V CDR1 and CDR2: DFQATT, SNEGSKA (reference sequence). Unmatched junction bases numbered 12, after V lost 5 bases and J lost 2 bases. The CDR3 extends over 16 amino acids. As DNA, the CDR3 is TGCAGTGCTCCGGGACAGGGAGGAAGTTATAACACTGAAGCTTTCTTT. It encodes CSAPGQGGSYNTEAFF.

This clonotype was recorded many times. This sequence joins TRBV6-5 and TRBJ2-7; TRBD2 agrees at 9 bases. CDR1 is MNHEY, CDR2 SVGAGI, per germline. The CDR3 totals 15 residues. Losses at the gene ends were 2 bases for V and 2 bases for J; bases not matched to a gene: 4. CDR3 protein: CASSYGTSSTYEQYF. CDR3 DNA sequence: TGTGCCAGCAGTTACGGGACTAGCTCTACCTACGAGCAGTACTTC.

This sequence joins TRBV7-9 and TRBJ2-3; D assignment may be TRBD1 or TRBD2 (5 bases each). Germline lookup yields CDR1 SEHNR and CDR2 FQNEAQ (reference sequence). Trimming removed 2 bases from V and 3 bases from J, with 18 bases in between. This CDR3 comprises 17 residues. CDR3 in amino acids: CASSLQAGGSFTDTQYF. In DNA form, the CDR3 reads TGTGCCAGCAGCTTACAAGCTGGGGGAAGTTTTACAGATACGCAGTATTTT.

The chain links TRBV12-3 or TRBV12-4 to TRBJ2-5; D is uncertain. This CDR3 region has 13 residues. Between the trimmed V and J ends, which lost 7 bases and 5 bases, there was a span of 14 bases. CDR3 nucleotide sequence: TGTGCCAGCACCCACCCTGATCTCGAGACCCAGTACTTC. It translates to CASTHPDLETQYF.

This clonotype has a handful of counts. This CDR3 is CASSQGTGGIQYF. The DNA of the CDR3 is TGTGCCAGCAGCCAAGGGACAGGGGGAATTCAGTACTTC. The gene calls are TRBV3-1 and TRBJ2-4, with 10 bases lining up with TRBD1. The CDR3 sequence is 13 residues long. The germline CDR1 and CDR2 sequences are LGHDT and YNNKEL (reference sequence). J gave up 10 bases and V 1 base, and 1 base lay outside the gene matches.

This chain connects TRBV4-1 to TRBJ1-1, with D possibly being TRBD1 (5 bases). The CDR3 consists of 13 residues. V lost 1 base, J lost 6 bases, and 9 bases lay in between. The germline V gene has CDR1 MGHRA and CDR2 YSYEKL. CDR3 residues: CASSQGRVAEAFF. CDR3 sequence (DNA): TGCGCCAGCAGCCAAGGCAGGGTTGCTGAAGCTTTCTTT.

The V call is TRBV6-5, the J call TRBJ2-2; D might be TRBD1 or TRBD2, each matching 5 bases. From germline, CDR1 is MNHEY and CDR2 SVGAGI. Trimming pared 8 bases from V and 1 base from J, leaving 8 bases between. The CDR3 is 13 amino acids. The CDR3 sequence: CASRGGNTGELFF. The CDR3 region has the DNA TGTGCCAGCCGTGGGGGGAACACCGGGGAGCTGTTTTTT.

This clonotype came up many times. V gene TRBV20-1 combines with J gene TRBJ2-5; D tentatively reads TRBD1 or TRBD2 (5 bases each). Trimming pared 4 bases from V and 1 base from J, leaving 16 bases between. The germline V gene encodes CDR1 DFQATT and CDR2 SNEGSKA (reference sequence). The CDR3 spans 15 residues. The CDR3 DNA sequence: TGCAGTGCTACCCGATTGGATGGGACCCAAGAGACCCAGTACTTC. This translates into CSATRLDGTQETQYF.

This clonotype was observed a few times. The V call is TRBV7-6, the J call TRBJ1-1; D is unclear. Germline CDR1 SGHVS, CDR2 FNYEAQ. The CDR3 spans 12 residues. Deletions cut 3 bases from V and 6 bases from J, with 8 bases between. The CDR3 nucleotides are TGTGCCAGCAGCTTTGTTGGGGCTGAAGCTTTCTTT. Translation gives CASSFVGAEAFF.

This sequence joins TRBV12-3 or TRBV12-4 and TRBJ2-1, with 11 positions matching TRBD2. V dropped 5 bases and J dropped 7; count of bases not matched to a gene: 4. The CDR3 sequence is 14 residues long. The DNA of the CDR3 is TGTGCCAGCAGTAATAGCGGGGGGGCAAATGAGCAGTTCTTC. Translating gives CASSNSGGANEQFF.